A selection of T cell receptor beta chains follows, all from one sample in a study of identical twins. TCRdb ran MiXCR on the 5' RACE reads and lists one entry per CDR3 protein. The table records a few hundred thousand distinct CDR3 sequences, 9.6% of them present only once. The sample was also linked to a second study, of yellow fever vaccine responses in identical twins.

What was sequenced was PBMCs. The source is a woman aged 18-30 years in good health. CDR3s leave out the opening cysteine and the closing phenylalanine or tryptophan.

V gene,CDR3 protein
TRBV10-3,AIEDRGQTGELF
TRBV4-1,ASIQASSYNSPLH
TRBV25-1,ASSVTGPSTDTQY
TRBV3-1,ASSRQGVDEQY
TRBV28,ASSLGSFNQPQH
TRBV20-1,SVPTGGDTGELF
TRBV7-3,ASSLSPKMTGFYNEQF
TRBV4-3,ASSQDLTGAKNIQY
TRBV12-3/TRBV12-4,ASSSRQGDTGELF
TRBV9,ASSVGGANSYEQY
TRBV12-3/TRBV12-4,ASSLPESPDTQY
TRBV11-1,ASSLSPGLAEYTGELF
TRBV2,ASSVAAGSYNEQF
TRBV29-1,SVDRAQANYGYT
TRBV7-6,ASSYSEWELF
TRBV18,ASSPPSVSSREQY
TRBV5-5,ASRVGVEQRSNQPQH
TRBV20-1,SAITGGTSDTDTQY
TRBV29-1,SVRDALTDTQY
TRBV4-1,ASSQEPPTGHTQY
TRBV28,ATGRLGTKETQY
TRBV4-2,ASSQDGDRQYNEQF
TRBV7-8,ASSLVGPVHYGYT
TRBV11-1,ASSSSPLGLAGGQKRTQY
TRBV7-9,ASSPPWSEGQETQY
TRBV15,ATSGGRIYEQY
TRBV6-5,ASTAGTEAF
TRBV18,ASSPGLGTQY
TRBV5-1,ASSLEGDGEKLF
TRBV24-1,ATRQGLGTEAF
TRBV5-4,ASSLGTSGRTSYEQY
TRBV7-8,ASSLASRRGRTDTQY
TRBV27,ASSLSPWGEQY
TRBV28,ASTLSGIGYNEQF
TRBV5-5,ASSLSLASGELF
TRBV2,ASSRTDSLRGELF
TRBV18,ASSPLDRGSSGANVLT
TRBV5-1,ASSLEMPQNSPLH
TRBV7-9,ASSSLGEPYEQY
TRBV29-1,SVGVPSAQY
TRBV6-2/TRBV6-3,VSRRTWVPMNTEAF
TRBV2,ASSTQGAANNSPLH
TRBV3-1,ASSTSPRDTQY
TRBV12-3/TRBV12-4,ASSLSGLSTDTQY
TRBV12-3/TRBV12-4,ASLPRTYNEQF